This T cell receptor beta chain was profiled in a study of cytomegalovirus exposure and HLA in healthy donors. Study-wide results and caveats: Cytomegalovirus-associated TCR beta chains were listed, numbering around 150. It emerged from a later analysis that several of the most significant clusters appeared to be linked to common viral pathogens.

As for this clone: No antigen is known for it.

The germline V gene encodes CDR1 SGHDN and CDR2 FVKESK. V dropped 0 bases and J dropped 6; count of bases not matched to a gene: 12. The CDR3 covers 18 residues. Vbeta (60) and Jbeta (13) primers were used in the PCR. Profiling relied on immunoSEQ multiplex PCR, and the TCRdb table lists in-frame clones only, not all of them. Of 90,000 to 140,000 clones in the sample, roughly 73% were seen once. The sample consisted of PBMCs. The chain employs TRBV14 and TRBJ2-2, with 8 bases matching TRBD2. The TCR sequence derives from a woman in her thirties or forties in good health and CMV-seropositive. In DNA, the CDR3 is TGTGCCAGCAGCCAAGATCCTCGGACAGTAGCGGGATCCGGGGAGCTGTTTTTT. Amino acid sequence: CASSQDPRTVAGSGELFF.